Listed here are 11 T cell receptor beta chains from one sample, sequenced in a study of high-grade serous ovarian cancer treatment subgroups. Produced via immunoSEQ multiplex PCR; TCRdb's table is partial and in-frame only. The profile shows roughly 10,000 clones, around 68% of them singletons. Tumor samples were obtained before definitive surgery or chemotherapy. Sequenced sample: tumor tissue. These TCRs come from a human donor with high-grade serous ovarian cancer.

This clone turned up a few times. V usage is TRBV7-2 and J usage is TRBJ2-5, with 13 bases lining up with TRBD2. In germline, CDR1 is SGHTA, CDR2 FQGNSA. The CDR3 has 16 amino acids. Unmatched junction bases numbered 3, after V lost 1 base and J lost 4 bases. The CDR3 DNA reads TGTGCCAGCAGCTTAGAACTAGCGGGAGGGCGAGAGACCCAGTACTTC. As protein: CASSLELAGGRETQYF.

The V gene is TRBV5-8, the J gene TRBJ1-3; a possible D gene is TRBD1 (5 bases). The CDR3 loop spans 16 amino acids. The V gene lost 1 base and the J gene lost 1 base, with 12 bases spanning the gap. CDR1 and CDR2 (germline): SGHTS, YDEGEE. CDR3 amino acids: CASSLPPRGSGNTIYF. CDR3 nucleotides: TGTGCCAGCAGCTTGCCCCCTAGGGGATCTGGAAACACCATATATTTT.

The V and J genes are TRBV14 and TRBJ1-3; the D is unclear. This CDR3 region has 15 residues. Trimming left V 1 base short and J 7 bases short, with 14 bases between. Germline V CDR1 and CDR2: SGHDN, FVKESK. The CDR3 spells CASSQVVGMRNTIYF. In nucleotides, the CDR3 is TGTGCCAGCAGCCAAGTAGTGGGAATGAGGAACACCATATATTTT.

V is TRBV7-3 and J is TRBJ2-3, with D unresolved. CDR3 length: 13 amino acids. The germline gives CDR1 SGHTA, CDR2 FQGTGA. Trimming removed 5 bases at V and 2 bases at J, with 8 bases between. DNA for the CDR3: TGTGCCAGCAGCGTTTACATCACAGATACGCAGTATTTT. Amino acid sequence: CASSVYITDTQYF.

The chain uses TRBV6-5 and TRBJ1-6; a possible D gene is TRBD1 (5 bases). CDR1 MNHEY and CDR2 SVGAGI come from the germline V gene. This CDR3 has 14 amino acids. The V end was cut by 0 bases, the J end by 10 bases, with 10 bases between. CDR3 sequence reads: CASSYSGDDSPLHF. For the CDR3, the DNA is TGTGCCAGCAGTTACTCAGGGGACGACTCACCCCTCCACTTT.

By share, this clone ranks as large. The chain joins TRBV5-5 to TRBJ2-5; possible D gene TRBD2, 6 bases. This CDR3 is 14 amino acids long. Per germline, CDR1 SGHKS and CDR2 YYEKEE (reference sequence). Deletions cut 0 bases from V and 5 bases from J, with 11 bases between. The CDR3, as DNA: TGTGCCAGCAGCTTGGAATCACTAGCTGAGACCCAGTACTTC. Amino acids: CASSLESLAETQYF.

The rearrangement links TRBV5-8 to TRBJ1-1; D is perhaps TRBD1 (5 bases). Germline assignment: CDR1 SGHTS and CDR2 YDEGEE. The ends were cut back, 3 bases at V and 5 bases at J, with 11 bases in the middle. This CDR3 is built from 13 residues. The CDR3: CASSSGLGTEAFF. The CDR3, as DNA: TGTGCCAGCAGCTCGGGACTGGGAACTGAAGCTTTCTTT.

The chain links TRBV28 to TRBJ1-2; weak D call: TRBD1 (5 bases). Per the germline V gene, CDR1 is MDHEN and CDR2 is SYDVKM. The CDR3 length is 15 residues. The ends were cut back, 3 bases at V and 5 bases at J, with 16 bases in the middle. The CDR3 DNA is TGTGCCAGCAGTTTGCGGGGGTGGGACCCTTATGGCTACACCTTC. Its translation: CASSLRGWDPYGYTF.

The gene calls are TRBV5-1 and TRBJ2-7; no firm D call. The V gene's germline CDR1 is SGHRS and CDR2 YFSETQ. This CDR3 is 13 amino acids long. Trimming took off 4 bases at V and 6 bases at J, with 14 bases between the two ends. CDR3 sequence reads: CASSPLIPSEQYF. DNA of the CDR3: TGCGCCAGCAGCCCCCTTATCCCGAGCGAGCAGTACTTC.

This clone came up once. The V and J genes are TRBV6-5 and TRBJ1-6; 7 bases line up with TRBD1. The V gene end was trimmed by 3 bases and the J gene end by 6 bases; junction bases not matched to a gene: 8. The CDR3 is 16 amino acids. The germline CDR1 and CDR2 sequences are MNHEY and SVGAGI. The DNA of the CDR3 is TGTGCCAGCAGTTATTACGAGACAGGGCGTAATTCACCCCTCCACTTT. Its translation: CASSYYETGRNSPLHF.

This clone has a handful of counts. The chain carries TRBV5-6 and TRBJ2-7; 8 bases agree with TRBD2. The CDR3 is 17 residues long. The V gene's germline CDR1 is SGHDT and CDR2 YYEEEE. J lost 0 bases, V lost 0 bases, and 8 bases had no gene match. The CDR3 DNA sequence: TGTGCCAGCAGCTTGGCCCTAGCGGGTGAAACCTCCTACGAGCAGTACTTC. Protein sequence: CASSLALAGETSYEQYF.